These 32 T cell receptor beta chains were sequenced from one sample in a study of shared clonotypes between healthy human individuals. Assay: immunoSEQ multiplex PCR; the TCRdb copy retains only in-frame clones and omits some. This sample has some 2,500,000 clones, with just under 95% found just once. The sequenced sample consisted of naive CD4+ T cells from PBMCs. Subset noted: CD45RA+ positively selected. All receptors come from a man between 18 and 29 years old in good health. Some clones in this sample may be carry-over from other donors' samples.

The chain is built from TRBV5-1 and TRBJ2-2; 7 nucleotides align to TRBD1. J gave up 3 bases and V 4 bases, and 6 bases lay outside the gene matches. Germline V gene sequence: CDR1 SGHRS, CDR2 YFSETQ. This CDR3 comprises 15 residues. CDR3 DNA sequence: TGCGCCAGCAGCGAAGGGGACAGCTACACCGGGGAGCTGTTTTTT. Protein product: CASSEGDSYTGELFF.

The CDR3 protein is CASSLKTGGSGELFF. Here the CDR3 DNA reads TGTGCCAGCAGCTTAAAAACAGGGGGCTCCGGGGAGCTGTTTTTT. This chain links TRBV7-9 with TRBJ2-2; TRBD1 agrees at 9 bases. The CDR3 has 15 residues. Germline lookup yields CDR1 SEHNR and CDR2 FQNEAQ (reference sequence). Trimming took 2 bases from V and 6 from J; bases not matched to a gene: 4.

This chain connects TRBV7-2 to TRBJ2-7; tentatively, D is TRBD2 (6 bases). This CDR3 is 16 amino acids long. Trimming shortened V by 5 bases and J by 2 bases, and 19 bases separated the two germline ends. CDR1 is SGHTA and CDR2 is FQGNSA in the germline V gene. The CDR3 spells CASSQGSSGGPYEQYF. CDR3 nucleotides: TGTGCCAGCAGCCAGGGAAGTTCCGGGGGACCCTACGAGCAGTACTTC.

The chain has TRBV28 and TRBJ2-7, with D possibly being TRBD1 (5 bases). Germline V gives CDR1 MDHEN, CDR2 SYDVKM. The CDR3 runs to 15 residues. The V end was cut by 6 bases, the J end by 2 bases, with 17 bases between. CDR3 coding DNA: TGTGCCAGCAGAGGTCAGGGCAGTACAGCCTACGAGCAGTACTTC. Amino acid sequence: CASRGQGSTAYEQYF.

The rearrangement links TRBV28 to TRBJ1-1; no firm D call. CDR1 is MDHEN, CDR2 SYDVKM, per germline. V dropped 3 bases and J dropped 10 bases, with 9 bases sitting between them. The CDR3 has 11 residues. The CDR3 spells CASSFRDGAFF. The CDR3, as DNA: TGTGCCAGCAGTTTCCGGGATGGAGCTTTCTTT.

This chain uses TRBV11-1 with TRBJ2-7; D may be TRBD2 (6 bases). CDR1 is SGHAT and CDR2 is FQDESV in the germline V gene (reference sequence). The CDR3 runs 12 residues. The germline V and J ends were trimmed by 5 bases and 3 bases, with 8 bases remaining between them. The DNA of the CDR3 is TGTGCCAGCAGCGTGGGAGGCTACGAGCAGTACTTC. Residues: CASSVGGYEQYF.

V and J are TRBV18 and TRBJ2-1, with 10 bases lining up with TRBD2. The length of the CDR3 is 16 residues. Germline values: CDR1 KGHSH, CDR2 LQKENI. Unmatched junction bases numbered 8, after V lost 2 bases and J lost 7 bases. The CDR3 loop reads CASSPMLAGAGNEQFF. CDR3 sequence (DNA): TGTGCCAGCTCACCAATGCTAGCGGGAGCCGGGAATGAGCAGTTCTTC.

This chain uses TRBV7-3 with TRBJ2-2; perhaps TRBD2 as D (7 bases). The CDR3 consists of 14 residues. The germline V gene encodes CDR1 SGHTA and CDR2 FQGTGA. Trimming shortened V by 5 bases and J by 5 bases, and 12 bases separated the two germline ends. The CDR3 sequence is CASSPGGGTGELFF. CDR3 nucleotide sequence: TGTGCCAGCAGCCCGGGGGGCGGTACCGGGGAGCTGTTTTTT.

The V gene is TRBV18, the J gene TRBJ2-7; D is unclear. Germline V gene sequence: CDR1 KGHSH, CDR2 LQKENI. The germline V and J ends were trimmed by 2 bases and 0 bases, with 11 bases remaining between them. The CDR3 loop spans 15 amino acids. DNA for the CDR3: TGTGCCAGCTCACCAGGATGGGGTAGCTCCTACGAGCAGTACTTC. It specifies CASSPGWGSSYEQYF. The variable domain in full, completed from reference TRBV18 and TRBJ2-7, reads NAGVMQNPRHLVRRRGQEARLRCSPMKGHSHVYWYRQLPEEGLKFMVYLQKENIIDESGMPKERFSAEFPKEGPSILRIQQVVRGDSAAYFCASSPGWGSSYEQYFGPGTRLTVT.

The chain combines TRBV15 with TRBJ1-2; TRBD1 agrees at 9 bases. Germline-derived CDR1 and CDR2 are LNHNV and YYDKDF (reference sequence). The CDR3 is 15 residues long. With 0 bases clipped from V and 7 bases from J, the junction kept 6 bases outside the gene matches. CDR3 region: CATSRDRTGGGGYTF. CDR3 bases: TGTGCCACCAGCAGAGATCGAACAGGGGGCGGTGGCTACACCTTC. Full variable domain (rest looked up from reference TRBV15 and TRBJ1-2): DAMVIQNPRYQVTQFGKPVTLSCSQTLNHNVMYWYQQKSSQAPKLLFHYYDKDFNNEADTPDNFQSRRPNTSFCFLDIRSPGLGDTAMYLCATSRDRTGGGGYTFGSGTRLTVV.

This clone appeared a single time. The rearrangement links TRBV12-5 to TRBJ1-2; a weak D match, TRBD1 (5 bases). Germline V lookup: CDR1 LGHNT, CDR2 FRNRAP. The CDR3 runs to 15 residues. Trimming left V 5 bases short and J 5 bases short, with 18 bases between. For the CDR3, the DNA is TGTGCTAGTGGTCCGGGGGGGAGTTTCGAGTATGGCTACACCTTC. Its translation is CASGPGGSFEYGYTF.

This clone was seen once. The chain recombines TRBV10-3 with TRBJ2-7, with TRBD2 identical over 13 bases. In germline, CDR1 is ENHRY, CDR2 SYGVKD. The CDR3 consists of 18 residues. The V gene end was trimmed by 4 bases and the J gene end by 0 bases; junction bases not matched to a gene: 9. CDR3 sequence (DNA): TGTGCCATCAGTGGCCCGGGACTAGCGGGACTGGGCTCCTACGAGCAGTACTTC. Its translation is CAISGPGLAGLGSYEQYF.

For the CDR3, the DNA is TGTGCCATCCACCCTCAGGGGGCTCTGAACACTGAAGCTTTCTTT. This translates into CAIHPQGALNTEAFF. This rearrangement joins TRBV10-3 to TRBJ1-1, with 8 bases that match TRBD1. With V trimmed by 8 bases and J by 0 bases, 8 bases remained unmatched. In germline, CDR1 is ENHRY, CDR2 SYGVKD. CDR3 length equals 15 residues.

This clone appeared a single time. The same CDR3 can be traced to other DNA sequences in this sample. The V gene is TRBV18, the J gene TRBJ2-5; D is uncertain. The germline V gene has CDR1 KGHSH and CDR2 LQKENI. V gave up 2 bases and J gave up 3 bases, with 7 bases separating them. There are 13 residues in the CDR3. This chain's CDR3 is CASSPGAEETQYF. The CDR3 coding sequence is TGTGCCAGCTCACCAGGCGCTGAAGAGACCCAGTACTTC.

The chain recombines TRBV19 with TRBJ1-5; 7 positions match TRBD1. This CDR3 has 18 amino acids. Germline V lookup: CDR1 LNHDA, CDR2 SQIVND (reference sequence). Unmatched junction bases numbered 17, after V lost 3 bases and J lost 6 bases. The DNA for the CDR3 is TGTGCCAGTAGTATGAGGATGTCGGGGACAGTGGATCTTCAGCCCCAGCATTTT. Amino acid sequence: CASSMRMSGTVDLQPQHF. The full variable domain, rest sourced from reference TRBV19 and TRBJ1-5, is DGGITQSPKYLFRKEGQNVTLSCEQNLNHDAMYWYRQDPGQGLRLIYYSQIVNDFQKGDIAEGYSVSREKKESFPLTVTSAQKNPTAFYLCASSMRMSGTVDLQPQHFGDGTRLSIL.

This chain joins TRBV18 and TRBJ2-1; D call uncertain. Germline values: CDR1 KGHSH, CDR2 LQKENI. The CDR3 length is 15 residues. Trimming left V 3 bases short and J 2 bases short, with 11 bases between. The CDR3 spells CASSPVGQTYNEQFF. CDR3 DNA: TGTGCCAGCTCACCGGTGGGCCAGACCTACAATGAGCAGTTCTTC.

V and J are TRBV5-1 and TRBJ2-7; 12 bases align to TRBD2. With 6 bases clipped from V and 2 bases from J, the junction kept 15 bases outside the gene matches. Germline CDR1 and CDR2: SGHRS and YFSETQ. The CDR3 spans 18 residues. The CDR3 here is CASTFSGTSGRGAYEQYF. In DNA, the CDR3 is TGCGCCAGCACCTTTTCCGGGACTAGCGGGCGAGGGGCCTACGAGCAGTACTTC.

This sequence joins TRBV6-6 and TRBJ1-2, with TRBD1 identical over 9 bases. The CDR3 is 13 residues long. Trimming removed 5 bases from V and 5 bases from J; junction bases left unmatched: 3. Germline V gives CDR1 MNHNY, CDR2 SVGAGI (reference sequence). The CDR3 DNA reads as TGTGCCAGCAGTCAGACAGGGGGGTATGGCTACACCTTC. It yields the protein CASSQTGGYGYTF.

Comment on this clone: The same CDR3 also results from other DNA sequences found in this sample. V is TRBV9 and J is TRBJ2-2, with 8 bases identical to TRBD1. Germline lookup yields CDR1 SGDLS and CDR2 YYNGEE. The CDR3 contains 14 residues. Losses at the gene ends were 1 base for V and 6 bases for J; bases not matched to a gene: 2. In nucleotides, the CDR3 is TGTGCCAGCAGCGTACGGACAGGGTCCGGGGAGCTGTTTTTT. Encoded protein: CASSVRTGSGELFF.

The gene calls are TRBV4-1 and TRBJ2-1; D not certain. V was clipped by 2 bases and J by 2 bases, with 7 bases between them. The germline V gene has CDR1 MGHRA and CDR2 YSYEKL. The CDR3 covers 14 residues. The CDR3 sequence is CASSQFETYNEQFF. CDR3 sequence (DNA): TGCGCCAGCAGCCAATTCGAAACCTACAATGAGCAGTTCTTC.

The rearrangement links TRBV7-2 to TRBJ2-1; D is uncertain. The CDR3 runs to 16 residues. Trimming shortened V by 5 bases and J by 7 bases, and 21 bases separated the two germline ends. Germline loops: CDR1 SGHTA, CDR2 FQGNSA. The CDR3 DNA reads TGTGCCAGCAGCACTACCCCCGGGCAGGCATCGAATGAGCAGTTCTTC. Protein sequence: CASSTTPGQASNEQFF.

The chain links TRBV7-3 to TRBJ1-3; a weak D match, TRBD1 (5 bases). The germline V gene encodes CDR1 SGHTA and CDR2 FQGTGA. V shed 1 base and J shed 9 bases, with 10 bases lying between them. The CDR3 spans 13 residues. CDR3 bases: TGTGCCAGCAGCTTAAGGGCGGGGACCACCATATATTTT. Its translation: CASSLRAGTTIYF.

The chain employs TRBV28 and TRBJ2-7, with 7 positions matching TRBD2. CDR3 length equals 13 residues. Germline V gene lookup returns CDR1 MDHEN and CDR2 SYDVKM. The trim removed 7 bases at V and 0 bases at J, leaving 3 bases unmatched. The CDR3 protein is CASNGGNSYEQYF. As DNA, the CDR3 is TGTGCCAGCAACGGGGGGAACTCCTACGAGCAGTACTTC.

The chain carries TRBV28 and TRBJ1-5; no reliable D call. Germline V gene data show CDR1 as MDHEN and CDR2 as SYDVKM. The CDR3 totals 15 residues. V was shortened by 4 bases and J by 4 bases, with 14 bases between the two germline ends. The CDR3 loop is CASSYVLPFNQPQHF. The DNA for the CDR3 is TGTGCCAGCAGTTACGTCCTACCCTTTAATCAGCCCCAGCATTTT.

This sequence joins TRBV6-5 and TRBJ1-5; D not resolved. This CDR3 contains 14 residues. The V gene lost 4 bases and the J gene lost 10 bases, with 17 bases spanning the gap. Germline V gene sequence: CDR1 MNHEY, CDR2 SVGAGI. CDR3 nucleotides: TGTGCCAGCAGTTCTAGCCGGATCCTAGGCCCCCAGCATTTT. This gives the protein CASSSSRILGPQHF.

Comment on this clone: The sample contains more than one DNA sequence encoding this CDR3. This sequence joins TRBV5-4 and TRBJ1-5, with 7 bases matching TRBD1. This CDR3 is 14 amino acids long. CDR1 SGHNT and CDR2 YYREEE come from the germline V gene (reference sequence). V trimming: 4 bases; J trimming: 4 bases; junction bases outside the gene matches: 5. CDR3 DNA: TGTGCCAGCAGCAGCCGGGACAGTAATCAGCCCCAGCATTTT. Translated: CASSSRDSNQPQHF.

This sequence joins TRBV7-2 and TRBJ2-7; 9 bases are a match to TRBD2. The CDR3 length is 15 residues. The V and J ends lost 8 bases and 5 bases, in that order; junction bases with no gene match: 13. The germline V gene has CDR1 SGHTA and CDR2 FQGNSA. This chain's CDR3 is CASCLLAGEVDEQYF. CDR3 sequence (DNA): TGTGCCAGCTGTCTATTAGCGGGAGAGGTGGACGAGCAGTACTTC.

The DNA for the CDR3 is TGTGCCAGCAGTTGGGTCACAAGACAGGGGAGCATTCAGTACTTC. As protein: CASSWVTRQGSIQYF. The chain carries TRBV28 and TRBJ2-4; 8 bases match TRBD1. CDR3 length equals 15 residues. Germline values: CDR1 MDHEN, CDR2 SYDVKM. V shed 4 bases, J shed 9 bases, and the junction held 11 bases outside the gene matches.

The chain joins TRBV2 to TRBJ2-1; D is unclear. V lost 6 bases and J lost 2, with 14 bases in between. The CDR3 has 15 amino acids. Germline values: CDR1 SNHLY, CDR2 FYNNEI. CDR3 in DNA: TGTGCCAGCAGGGCCAATGTGGATACCTACAATGAGCAGTTCTTC. Encoded protein: CASRANVDTYNEQFF.

The chain recombines TRBV19 with TRBJ2-7, with D perhaps matching TRBD1 (6 bases). Germline values: CDR1 LNHDA, CDR2 SQIVND (reference sequence). The germline V and J ends were trimmed by 6 bases and 7 bases, with 16 bases remaining between them. This CDR3 has 13 amino acids. This chain's CDR3 is CASSGRGMGEQYF. The CDR3 DNA follows: TGTGCCAGTAGCGGCAGGGGTATGGGGGAGCAGTACTTC.

The chain has TRBV6-5 and TRBJ1-1; 7 bases map to TRBD1. This CDR3 has 13 residues. The V gene end was trimmed by 0 bases and the J gene end by 11 bases; junction bases not matched to a gene: 6. The germline gives CDR1 MNHEY, CDR2 SVGAGI. The CDR3 spells CASSYSTGFTAFF. The CDR3 coding sequence is TGTGCCAGCAGTTACTCGACAGGGTTCACGGCTTTCTTT.

This chain links TRBV12-5 with TRBJ1-1; D may be TRBD1 (5 bases). Germline CDR1 LGHNT, CDR2 FRNRAP. The CDR3 is 16 residues long. The ends were cut back, 0 bases at V and 4 bases at J, with 15 bases in the middle. The CDR3 is CASGLVLSGRLTEAFF. The CDR3 bases are TGTGCTAGTGGTTTGGTACTTTCAGGGCGTCTCACTGAAGCTTTCTTT.